This record concerns one TCR beta chain sequence. The entry originates in a study of OX40 agonist ivuxolimab in advanced cancers. On the study more broadly: Three patients showed partial responses: one hepatocellular carcinoma and two cutaneous melanoma cases.

The CDR3 sequence is 12 residues long. Looked up from germline, CDR1 is LNHNV and CDR2 is YYDKDF (reference sequence). V was cut by 4 bases and J by 6 bases, with 10 bases left in between. Profiling relied on immunoSEQ multiplex PCR, and the TCRdb table lists in-frame clones only, not all of them. The sample comprises more than 70,000 clones, approximately 91% of which are singletons, and around 0.34% rests with the top ten. The rearrangement joins TRBV15 to TRBJ2-7; possible D gene TRBD1, 5 bases. The sequencing used CD4+ or CD8+ T cells sorted from blood, collected in a trial of the OX40 agonist ivuxolimab. The sequence was collected from an adult with an advanced solid tumor such as melanoma, head and neck, liver or kidney cancer. This chain's CDR3 is CATSNRGVEQYF. CDR3 coding DNA: TGTGCCACCAGCAATAGGGGCGTCGAGCAGTACTTC.